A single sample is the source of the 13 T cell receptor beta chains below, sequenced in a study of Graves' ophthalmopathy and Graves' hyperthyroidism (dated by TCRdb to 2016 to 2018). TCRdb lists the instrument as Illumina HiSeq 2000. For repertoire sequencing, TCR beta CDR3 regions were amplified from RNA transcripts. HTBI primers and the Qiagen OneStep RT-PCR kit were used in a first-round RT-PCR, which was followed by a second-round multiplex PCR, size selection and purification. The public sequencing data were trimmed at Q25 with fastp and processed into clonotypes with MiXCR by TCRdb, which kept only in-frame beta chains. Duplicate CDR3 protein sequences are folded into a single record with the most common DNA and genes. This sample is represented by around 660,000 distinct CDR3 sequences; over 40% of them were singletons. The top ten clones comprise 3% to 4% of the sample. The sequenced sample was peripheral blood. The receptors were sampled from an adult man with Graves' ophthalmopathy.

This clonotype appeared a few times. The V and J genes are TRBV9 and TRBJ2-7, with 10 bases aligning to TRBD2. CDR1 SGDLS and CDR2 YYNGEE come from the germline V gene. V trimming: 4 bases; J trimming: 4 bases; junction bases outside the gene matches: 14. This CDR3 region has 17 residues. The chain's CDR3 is CASSPGLAGAQIYEQYF. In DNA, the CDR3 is TGTGCCAGCAGCCCCGGGCTAGCGGGGGCCCAAATTTACGAGCAGTACTTC.

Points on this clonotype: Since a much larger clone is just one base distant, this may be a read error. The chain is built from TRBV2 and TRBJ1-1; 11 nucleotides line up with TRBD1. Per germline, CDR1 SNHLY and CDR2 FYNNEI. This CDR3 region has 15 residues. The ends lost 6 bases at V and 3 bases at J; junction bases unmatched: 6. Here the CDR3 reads CASRGTGGAHTEAFF. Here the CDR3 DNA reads TGTGCCAGCAGGGGGACAGGGGGAGCCCACACTGAAGCTTTCTTT.

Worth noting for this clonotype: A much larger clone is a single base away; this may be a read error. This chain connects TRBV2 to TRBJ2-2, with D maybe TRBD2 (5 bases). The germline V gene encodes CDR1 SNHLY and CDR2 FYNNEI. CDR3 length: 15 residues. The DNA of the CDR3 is TGTGCCAGCAAGCCGATACCCGCGCGGACCGGGGAGCCGTTTTTT. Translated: CASKPIPARTGEPFF.

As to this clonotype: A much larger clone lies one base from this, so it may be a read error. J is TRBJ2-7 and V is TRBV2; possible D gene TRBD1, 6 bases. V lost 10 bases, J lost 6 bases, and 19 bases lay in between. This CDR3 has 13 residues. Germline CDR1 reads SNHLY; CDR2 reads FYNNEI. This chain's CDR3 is CATDRTVTGEQYF. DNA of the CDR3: TGTGCCACCGACAGGACCGTAACGGGCGAGCAGTACTTC.

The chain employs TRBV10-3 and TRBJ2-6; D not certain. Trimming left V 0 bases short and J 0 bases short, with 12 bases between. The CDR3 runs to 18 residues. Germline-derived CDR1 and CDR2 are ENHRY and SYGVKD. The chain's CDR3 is CAISESKGSASGANVLTF. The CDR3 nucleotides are TGTGCCATCAGTGAGTCGAAAGGATCGGCCTCTGGGGCCAACGTCCTGACTTTC.

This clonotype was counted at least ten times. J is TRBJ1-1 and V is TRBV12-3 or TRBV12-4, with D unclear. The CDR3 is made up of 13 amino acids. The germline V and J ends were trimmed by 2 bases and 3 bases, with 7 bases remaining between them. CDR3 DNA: TGTGCCAGCAGTTTAACCGAAGACACTGAAGCTTTCTTT. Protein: CASSLTEDTEAFF.

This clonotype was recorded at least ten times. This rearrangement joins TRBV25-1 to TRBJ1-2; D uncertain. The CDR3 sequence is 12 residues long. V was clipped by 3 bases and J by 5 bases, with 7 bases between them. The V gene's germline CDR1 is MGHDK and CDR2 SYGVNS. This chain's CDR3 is CASSESRYGYTF. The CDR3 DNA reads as TGTGCCAGCAGTGAGTCCCGATATGGCTACACCTTC.

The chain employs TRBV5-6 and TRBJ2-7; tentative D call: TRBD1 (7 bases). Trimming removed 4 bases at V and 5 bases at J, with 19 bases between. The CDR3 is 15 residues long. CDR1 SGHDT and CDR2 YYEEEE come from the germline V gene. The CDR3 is CASSRGTVSTHEQYF. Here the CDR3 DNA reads TGTGCCAGCAGCCGCGGGACAGTAAGTACCCACGAGCAGTACTTC.

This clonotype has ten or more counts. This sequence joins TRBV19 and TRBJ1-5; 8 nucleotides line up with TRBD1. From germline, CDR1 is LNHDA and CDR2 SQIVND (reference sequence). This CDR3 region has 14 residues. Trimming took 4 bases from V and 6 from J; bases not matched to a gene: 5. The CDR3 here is CASSRDRGGQPQHF. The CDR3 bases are TGTGCCAGTAGTAGAGACAGGGGAGGTCAGCCCCAGCATTTT.

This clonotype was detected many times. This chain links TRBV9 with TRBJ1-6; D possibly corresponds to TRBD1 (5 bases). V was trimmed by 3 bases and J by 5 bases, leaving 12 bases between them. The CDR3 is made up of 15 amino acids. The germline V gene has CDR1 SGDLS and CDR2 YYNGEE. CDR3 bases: TGTGCCAGCAGCGCCGGGGGGGAAAATAATTCACCCCTCCACTTT. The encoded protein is CASSAGGENNSPLHF.

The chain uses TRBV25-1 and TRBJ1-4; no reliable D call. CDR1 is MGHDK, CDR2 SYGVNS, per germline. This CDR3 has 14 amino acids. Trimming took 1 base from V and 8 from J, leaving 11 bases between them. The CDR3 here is CASSELRHPEKLFF. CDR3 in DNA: TGTGCCAGCAGTGAATTGAGACATCCGGAAAAACTGTTTTTT.

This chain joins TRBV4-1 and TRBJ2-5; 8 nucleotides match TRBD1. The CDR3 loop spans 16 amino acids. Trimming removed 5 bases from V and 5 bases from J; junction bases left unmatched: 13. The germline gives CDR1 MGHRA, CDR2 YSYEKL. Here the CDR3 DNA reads TGCGCCAGCAGCACAACCCAGGGGGCAGTCTGGGAGACCCAGTACTTC. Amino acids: CASSTTQGAVWETQYF.

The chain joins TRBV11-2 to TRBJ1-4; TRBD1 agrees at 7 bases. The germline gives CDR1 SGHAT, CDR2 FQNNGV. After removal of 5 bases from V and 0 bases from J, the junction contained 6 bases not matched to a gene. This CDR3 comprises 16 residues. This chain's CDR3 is CASSLSGTATNEKLFF. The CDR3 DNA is TGTGCCAGCAGCCTATCCGGGACAGCAACTAATGAAAAACTGTTTTTT.